This record concerns one TCR beta chain sequence. Its antigen specificity is not known. No qualities accompany the bases; no much larger clone lies one base away. Whole blood was collected in K2EDTA tubes by collaborating institutions according to the institutions' own protocols. For TCRbeta analysis, collaborators shipped samples as frozen whole blood, isolated PBMCs, or DNA extracted from either of those sample types. The sample is drawn from a study of blood T cell repertoires in COVID-19 (dated by TCRdb to 2018 to 2021). At the level of the whole study: Collaborator samples came from the United States, Italy and Spain and covered acute and convalescent phases of COVID-19. Samples came from the ongoing ImmuneRACE study (first 160 participants) plus 1,254 subjects from 6 global collaborators. The dataset comprised deeply sampled blood TCRbeta repertoires from subjects exposed to, actively infected with, or recovered from COVID-19. Where available, HLA class I and class II types were obtained from metadata supplied by the sample provider rather than from assay-based typing. Sample metadata almost always included a de-identified subject ID, COVID-19 status, age in years and sex. The prospective study material was composed of cDNA or gDNA derived from T cells, B-cell-depleted T cells, or PBMCs. The repertoires were released in a freely available public database meant as a resource for research on the immune response to SARS-CoV-2. General study outcomes and caveats: Clinical and demographic metadata were provided uncurated, with the amount varying by source and participant.

TCRbeta CDR3 regions were amplified from genomic DNA by means of the immunoSEQ Assay, a bias-controlled multiplex PCR. The original methods were these. The number of nucleated cells in each sample was estimated from the amplification of reference gene primers within the assay. To quantify the absolute abundance of each unique TCRbeta CDR3 rearrangement, sequence reads were collapsed and filtered. For each sample, productive Simpson clonality was calculated as the square root of Simpson's diversity index over productive rearrangements. The clones in this table, taken by TCRdb from immuneACCESS, are in-frame only. Not every clone is retained; where verified, under half of the shortfall comes from an unresolved V gene, and the cause of the rest is unknown. V and J calls and clone size are given by that table; D and trimming were obtained from the DNA. This sample lists just over 650,000 clones; about 87% were detected once. The ten largest account for roughly 0.25% of the sample.

Its CDR3 holds 13 amino acids, cysteine through phenylalanine. Only the CDR3 portion is preserved as DNA: 39 bases, with reading frame beginning at the first base. A distance of 6 bases separates the germline ends of V and J, which lose 2 bases and 2 bases respectively. Sequencing was carried out using peripheral blood. The rearrangement combines TRBV12-3 or TRBV12-4 with TRBJ1-2; no D gene can be assigned with confidence. The TCR was taken from a woman younger than 30 with acute or convalescent COVID-19. CDR3 loop: CASSLPGNYGYTF. The nucleotide sequence reads as follows: TGTGCCAGCAGTTTACCGGGGAACTATGGCTACACCTTC.